This T cell receptor beta chain was captured by sequencing in a study of Tregs in tolerant kidney transplant recipients. The ends lost 4 bases at V and 6 bases at J; junction bases unmatched: 6. This CDR3 comprises 14 residues. Per the germline V gene, CDR1 is MGHRA and CDR2 is YSYEKL. With respect to this clone: Its target is unknown.

Findings and caveats of the study: Validation in larger populations is needed because few patients were studied. Biological reproducibility was not directly addressed in this study. Activated donor B cell expansion appeared to reveal the most relevant donor-specific TCRbeta repertoire.

CD4+CD25+CD127- Tregs, CD4+CD25- non-Tregs, CD4 and CD8 cells were sorted. Method: immunoSEQ multiplex PCR; TCRdb's copy keeps in-frame clones and lacks some. The data hold under 100,000 clones, with roughly 92% observed a single time. The chain links TRBV4-1 to TRBJ2-7; TRBD1 matches at 10 bases. The sequenced sample consisted of CD8+ T cells from blood. The origin of this receptor is a human donor in good health. CDR3 sequence (DNA): TGCGCCAGCAGCCCGGGACAGGGGACGGTCGAGCAGTACTTC. It translates to CASSPGQGTVEQYF.